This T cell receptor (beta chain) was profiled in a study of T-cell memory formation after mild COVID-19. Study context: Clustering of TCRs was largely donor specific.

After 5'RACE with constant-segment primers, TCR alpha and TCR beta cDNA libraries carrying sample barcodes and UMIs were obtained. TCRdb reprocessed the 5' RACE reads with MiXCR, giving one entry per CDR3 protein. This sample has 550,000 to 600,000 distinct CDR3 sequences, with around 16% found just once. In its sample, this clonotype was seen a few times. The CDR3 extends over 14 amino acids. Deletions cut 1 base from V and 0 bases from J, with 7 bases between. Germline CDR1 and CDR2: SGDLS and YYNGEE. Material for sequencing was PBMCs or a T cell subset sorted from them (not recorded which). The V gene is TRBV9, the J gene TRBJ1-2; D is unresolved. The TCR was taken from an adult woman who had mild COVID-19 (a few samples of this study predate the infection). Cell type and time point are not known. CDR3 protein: CASSVYSANYGYTF. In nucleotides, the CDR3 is TGTGCCAGCAGCGTATACAGCGCTAACTATGGCTACACCTTC.